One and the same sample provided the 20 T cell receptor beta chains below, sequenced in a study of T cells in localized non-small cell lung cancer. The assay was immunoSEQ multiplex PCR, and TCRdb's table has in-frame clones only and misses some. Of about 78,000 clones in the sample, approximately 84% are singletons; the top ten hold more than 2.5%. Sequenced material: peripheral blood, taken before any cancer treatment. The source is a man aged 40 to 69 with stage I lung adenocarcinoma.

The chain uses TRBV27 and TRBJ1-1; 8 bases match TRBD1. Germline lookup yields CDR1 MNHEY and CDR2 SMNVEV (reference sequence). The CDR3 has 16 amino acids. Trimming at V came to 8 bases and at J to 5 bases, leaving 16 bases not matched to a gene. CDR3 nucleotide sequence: TGTGCCAGCCACTTAATAACACAGGGGGGTAGGACTGAAGCTTTCTTT. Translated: CASHLITQGGRTEAFF.

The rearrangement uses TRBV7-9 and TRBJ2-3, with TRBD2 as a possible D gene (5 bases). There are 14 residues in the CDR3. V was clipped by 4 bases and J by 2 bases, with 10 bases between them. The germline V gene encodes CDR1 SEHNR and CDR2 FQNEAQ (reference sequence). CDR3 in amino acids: CASSYGLITDTQYF. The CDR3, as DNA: TGTGCCAGCAGCTATGGACTTATCACAGATACGCAGTATTTT.

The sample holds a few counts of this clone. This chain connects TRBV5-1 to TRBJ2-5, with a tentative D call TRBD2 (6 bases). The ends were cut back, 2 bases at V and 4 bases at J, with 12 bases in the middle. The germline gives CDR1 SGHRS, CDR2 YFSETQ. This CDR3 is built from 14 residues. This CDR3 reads CASSLGRAGETQYF. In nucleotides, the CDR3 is TGCGCCAGCAGCTTAGGAAGAGCGGGAGAGACCCAGTACTTC.

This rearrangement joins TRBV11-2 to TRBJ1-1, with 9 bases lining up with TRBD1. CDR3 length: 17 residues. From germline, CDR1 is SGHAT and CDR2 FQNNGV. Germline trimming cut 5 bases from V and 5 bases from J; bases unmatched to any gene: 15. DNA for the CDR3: TGTGCCAGCAGCAAAATTATGACAGGGGGATGGAGAACTGAAGCTTTCTTT. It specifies CASSKIMTGGWRTEAFF.

CDR3 nucleotide sequence: TGTGCCAGCAGCCCCTCAGCGGGAGGTCAAGAGACCCAGTACTTC. As protein: CASSPSAGGQETQYF. V is TRBV9 and J is TRBJ2-5; 9 bases agree with TRBD2. The V gene end was trimmed by 4 bases and the J gene end by 2 bases; junction bases not matched to a gene: 6. The CDR3 covers 15 residues. Germline lookup yields CDR1 SGDLS and CDR2 YYNGEE.

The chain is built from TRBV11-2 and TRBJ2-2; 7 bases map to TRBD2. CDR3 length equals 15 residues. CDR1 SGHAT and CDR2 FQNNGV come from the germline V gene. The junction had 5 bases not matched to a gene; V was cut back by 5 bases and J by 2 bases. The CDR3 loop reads CASSPGLGNTGELFF. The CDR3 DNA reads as TGTGCCAGCAGCCCTGGACTAGGAAACACCGGGGAGCTGTTTTTT.

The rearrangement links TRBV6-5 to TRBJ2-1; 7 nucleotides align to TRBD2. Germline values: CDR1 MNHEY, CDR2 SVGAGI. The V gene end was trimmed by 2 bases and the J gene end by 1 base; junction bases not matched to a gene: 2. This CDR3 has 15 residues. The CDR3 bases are TGTGCCAGCAGTTACAGAGCGGGATCCTACAATGAGCAGTTCTTC. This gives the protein CASSYRAGSYNEQFF.

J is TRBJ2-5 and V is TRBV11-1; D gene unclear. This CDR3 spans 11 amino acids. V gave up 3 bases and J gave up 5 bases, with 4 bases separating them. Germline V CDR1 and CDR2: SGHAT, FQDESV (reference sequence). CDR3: CASSFLETQYF. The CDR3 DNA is TGTGCCAGCAGCTTCCTGGAGACCCAGTACTTC.

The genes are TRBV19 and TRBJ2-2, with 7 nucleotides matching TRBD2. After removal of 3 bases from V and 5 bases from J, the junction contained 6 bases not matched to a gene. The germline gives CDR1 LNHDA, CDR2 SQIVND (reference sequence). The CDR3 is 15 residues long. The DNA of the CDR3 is TGTGCCAGTAGTATCCCCGGGAGGAGAACCGGGGAGCTGTTTTTT. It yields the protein CASSIPGRRTGELFF. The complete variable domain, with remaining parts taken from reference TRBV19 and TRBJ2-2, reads DGGITQSPKYLFRKEGQNVTLSCEQNLNHDAMYWYRQDPGQGLRLIYYSQIVNDFQKGDIAEGYSVSREKKESFPLTVTSAQKNPTAFYLCASSIPGRRTGELFFGEGSRLTVL.

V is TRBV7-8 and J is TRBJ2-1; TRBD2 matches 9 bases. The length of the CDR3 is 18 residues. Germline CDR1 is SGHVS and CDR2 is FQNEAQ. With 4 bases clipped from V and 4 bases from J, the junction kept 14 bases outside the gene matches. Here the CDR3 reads CASSSIRGSGRKYNEQFF. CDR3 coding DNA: TGTGCCAGCAGCTCCATACGGGGCAGCGGGAGGAAGTACAATGAGCAGTTCTTC.

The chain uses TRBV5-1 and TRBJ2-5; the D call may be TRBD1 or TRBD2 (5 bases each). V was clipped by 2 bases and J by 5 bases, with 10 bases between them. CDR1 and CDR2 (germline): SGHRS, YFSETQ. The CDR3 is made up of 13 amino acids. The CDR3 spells CASSFEGRETQYF. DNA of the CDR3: TGCGCCAGCAGCTTTGAGGGGCGTGAGACCCAGTACTTC.

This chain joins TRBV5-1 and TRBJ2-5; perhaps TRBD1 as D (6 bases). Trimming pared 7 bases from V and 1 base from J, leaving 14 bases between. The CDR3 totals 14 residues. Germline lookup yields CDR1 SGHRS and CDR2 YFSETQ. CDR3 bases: TGCGCCAGCTACCTTGGACAGCCCCAAGAGACCCAGTACTTC. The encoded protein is CASYLGQPQETQYF. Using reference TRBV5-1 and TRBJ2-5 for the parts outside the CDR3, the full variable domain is KAGVTQTPRYLIKTRGQQVTLSCSPISGHRSVSWYQQTPGQGLQFLFEYFSETQRNKGNFPGRFSGRQFSNSRSEMNVSTLELGDSALYLCASYLGQPQETQYFGPGTRLLVL.

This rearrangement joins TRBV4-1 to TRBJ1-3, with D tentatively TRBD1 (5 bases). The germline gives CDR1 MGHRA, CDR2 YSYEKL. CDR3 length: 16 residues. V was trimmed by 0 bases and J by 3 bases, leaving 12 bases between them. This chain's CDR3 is CASSQEVGQNGNTIYF. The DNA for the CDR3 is TGCGCCAGCAGCCAAGAGGTGGGGCAGAATGGAAACACCATATATTTT.

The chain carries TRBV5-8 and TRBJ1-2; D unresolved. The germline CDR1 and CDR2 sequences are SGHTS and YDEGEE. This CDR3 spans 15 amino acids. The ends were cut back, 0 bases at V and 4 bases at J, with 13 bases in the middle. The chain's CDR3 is CASSLVTGFVYGYTF. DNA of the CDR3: TGTGCCAGCAGCTTGGTTACGGGGTTTGTCTATGGCTACACCTTC. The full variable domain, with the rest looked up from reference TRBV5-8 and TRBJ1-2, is EAGVTQSPTHLIKTRGQQATLRCSPISGHTSVYWYQQALGLGLQFLLWYDEGEERNRGNFPPRFSGRQFPNYSSELNVNALELEDSALYLCASSLVTGFVYGYTFGSGTRLTVV.

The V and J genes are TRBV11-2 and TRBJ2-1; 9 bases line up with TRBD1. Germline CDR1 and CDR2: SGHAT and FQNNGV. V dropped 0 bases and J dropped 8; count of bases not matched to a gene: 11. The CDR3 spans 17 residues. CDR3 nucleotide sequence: TGTGCCAGCAGCTTAGATCTCGGAGGGACAGGGAGGTATGAGCAGTTCTTC. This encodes CASSLDLGGTGRYEQFF.

CDR3 region: CASSQEWEGPGLAVNEQFF. CDR3 in DNA: TGCGCCAGCAGCCAAGAGTGGGAAGGTCCGGGACTAGCGGTCAATGAGCAGTTCTTC. The J gene is TRBJ2-1, the V gene TRBV4-1; 11 bases fit TRBD2. CDR3 size: 19 residues. V lost 0 bases to trimming and J lost 6 bases; unmatched junction nucleotides: 13. Germline V gene data show CDR1 as MGHRA and CDR2 as YSYEKL.

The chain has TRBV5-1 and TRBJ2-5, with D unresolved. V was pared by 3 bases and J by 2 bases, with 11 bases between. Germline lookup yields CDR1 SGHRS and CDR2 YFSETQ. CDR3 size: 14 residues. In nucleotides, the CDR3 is TGCGCCAGCAGCTACACACCTACGCAAGAGACCCAGTACTTC. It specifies CASSYTPTQETQYF.

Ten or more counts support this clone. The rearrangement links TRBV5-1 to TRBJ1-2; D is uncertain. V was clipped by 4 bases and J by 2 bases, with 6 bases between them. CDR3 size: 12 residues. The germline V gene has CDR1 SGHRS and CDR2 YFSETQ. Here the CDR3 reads CASSRENYGYTF. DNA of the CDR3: TGCGCCAGCAGCAGGGAAAACTATGGCTACACCTTC. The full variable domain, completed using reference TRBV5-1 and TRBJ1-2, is KAGVTQTPRYLIKTRGQQVTLSCSPISGHRSVSWYQQTPGQGLQFLFEYFSETQRNKGNFPGRFSGRQFSNSRSEMNVSTLELGDSALYLCASSRENYGYTFGSGTRLTVV.

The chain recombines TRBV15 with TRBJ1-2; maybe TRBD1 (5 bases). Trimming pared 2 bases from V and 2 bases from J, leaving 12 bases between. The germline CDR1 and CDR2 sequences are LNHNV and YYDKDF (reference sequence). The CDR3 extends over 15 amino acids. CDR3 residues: CATSRSTTVNYGYTF. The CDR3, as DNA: TGTGCCACCAGCAGATCGACGACAGTCAACTATGGCTACACCTTC.

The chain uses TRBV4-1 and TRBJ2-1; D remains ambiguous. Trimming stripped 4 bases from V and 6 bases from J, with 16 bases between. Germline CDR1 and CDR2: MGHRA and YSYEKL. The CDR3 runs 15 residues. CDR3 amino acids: CASSPLQISGNEQFF. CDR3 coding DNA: TGCGCCAGCAGCCCCCTCCAGATTTCTGGCAATGAGCAGTTCTTC.